The 10 T cell receptor beta chains below come from one sample, sequenced in a study of CXCR3-negative and CXCR3-positive naive CD8 T cells. cDNA libraries for TRB were generated by 5' RACE incorporating UMI labels. No DNA is given; TCRdb re-called the 5' RACE reads and lists each CDR3 protein once. The table lists more than 65,000 distinct CDR3 sequences. Specimen: naive CXCR3- CD8+ T cells from blood. The subset was: CD45RO-CCR7+CD27+CD95- naive CD8+ T cells lacking CXCR3 (TNR3-). The origin of the receptors is a human donor in good health. Some clones in this sample may be carry-over from other donors' samples.

The CDR3 protein is CVSSPILAGRRDTQYF. The gene calls are TRBV12-3 or TRBV12-4 and TRBJ2-3; as DNA is missing, the TRBD2 call by TCRdb cannot be tested. The length of the CDR3 is 16 residues.

This chain joins TRBV7-9 and TRBJ1-1; TCRdb names TRBD1, which stays unverified in the absence of DNA. The CDR3 is made up of 15 amino acids. Germline loops: CDR1 SEHNR, CDR2 FQNEAQ (reference sequence). The CDR3 reads CASSRDRVGNTEAFF. The variable domain in full, with the rest retrieved from reference TRBV7-9 and TRBJ1-1, is DTGVSQNPRHKITKRGQNVTFRCDPISEHNRLYWYRQTLGQGPEFLTYFQNEAQLEKSRLLSDRFSAERPKGSFSTLEIQRTEQGDSAMYLCASSRDRVGNTEAFFGQGTRLTVV.

This sequence joins TRBV15 and TRBJ1-5. The CDR3 runs 15 residues. Per germline, CDR1 LNHNV and CDR2 YYDKDF (reference sequence). CDR3 residues: CATSGGWAPNQPQHF.

V usage is TRBV7-6 and J usage is TRBJ2-7; as DNA is missing, the TRBD1 call by TCRdb cannot be tested. The CDR3 totals 14 residues. Germline values: CDR1 SGHVS, CDR2 FNYEAQ. The CDR3 spells CASSHGTGSYEQYF.

CDR3 sequence reads: CASSEYFEPSGNTIYF. This chain links TRBV25-1 with TRBJ1-3. Germline CDR1 reads MGHDK; CDR2 reads SYGVNS. The CDR3 contains 16 residues.

This rearrangement joins TRBV19 to TRBJ1-2; TCRdb returns TRBD1, unconfirmable since there is no DNA. The CDR3 sequence is 16 residues long. Per the germline V gene, CDR1 is LNHDA and CDR2 is SQIVND (reference sequence). This CDR3 reads CASSISGGAPGYGYTF.

This chain joins TRBV7-9 and TRBJ2-7; the D call of TRBD2 rests on TCRdb alone, since no DNA is present to check it. This CDR3 spans 16 amino acids. Germline CDR1 SEHNR, CDR2 FQNEAQ (reference sequence). CDR3 amino acids: CASSLVSGLNYYEQYF. The variable domain in full, with the rest retrieved from reference TRBV7-9 and TRBJ2-7, is DTGVSQNPRHKITKRGQNVTFRCDPISEHNRLYWYRQTLGQGPEFLTYFQNEAQLEKSRLLSDRFSAERPKGSFSTLEIQRTEQGDSAMYLCASSLVSGLNYYEQYFGPGTRLTVT.

This CDR3 reads CASSIGTGATYNEQFF. The chain carries TRBV5-1 and TRBJ2-1; as DNA is missing, the TRBD1 call by TCRdb cannot be tested. The germline V gene encodes CDR1 SGHRS and CDR2 YFSETQ. The CDR3 extends over 16 amino acids. Based on the CDR3 plus reference TRBV5-1 and TRBJ2-1, the full variable domain is KAGVTQTPRYLIKTRGQQVTLSCSPISGHRSVSWYQQTPGQGLQFLFEYFSETQRNKGNFPGRFSGRQFSNSRSEMNVSTLELGDSALYLCASSIGTGATYNEQFFGPGTRLTVL.

This chain connects TRBV9 to TRBJ2-1; TCRdb designates TRBD1, a call that cannot be tested without DNA. Germline values: CDR1 SGDLS, CDR2 YYNGEE. This CDR3 is 14 amino acids long. This CDR3 is CASSVRGLLNEQFF.

The chain links TRBV29-1 to TRBJ2-7; TCRdb returns TRBD2, unconfirmable since there is no DNA. This CDR3 spans 14 amino acids. Germline assignment: CDR1 SQVTM and CDR2 ANQGSEA. CDR3 loop: CSVPGGSGYYEQYF.